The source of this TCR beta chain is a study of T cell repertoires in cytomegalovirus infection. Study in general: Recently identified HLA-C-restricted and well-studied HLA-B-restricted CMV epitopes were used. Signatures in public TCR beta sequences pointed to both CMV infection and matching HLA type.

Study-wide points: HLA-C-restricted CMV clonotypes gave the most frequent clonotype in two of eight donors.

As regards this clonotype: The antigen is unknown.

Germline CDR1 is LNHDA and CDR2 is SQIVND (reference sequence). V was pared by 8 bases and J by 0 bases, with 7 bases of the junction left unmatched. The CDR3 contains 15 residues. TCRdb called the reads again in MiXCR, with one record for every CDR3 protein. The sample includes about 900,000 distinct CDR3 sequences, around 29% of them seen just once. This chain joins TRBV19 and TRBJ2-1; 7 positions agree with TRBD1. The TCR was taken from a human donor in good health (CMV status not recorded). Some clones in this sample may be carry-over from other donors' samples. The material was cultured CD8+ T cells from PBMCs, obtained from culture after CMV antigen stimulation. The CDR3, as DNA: TGTGCCAGTGGTTTGACAGGGAGCTCCTACAATGAGCAGTTCTTC. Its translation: CASGLTGSSYNEQFF.